This TCR beta chain emerged from a study of response to subunit inactivated influenza vaccine. The CDR3 is 13 amino acids. Per germline, CDR1 MNHEY and CDR2 SVGEGT. Trimming stripped 6 bases from V and 7 bases from J, with 13 bases between. MiXCR, applied by TCRdb to the RT-PCR reads, yields one record per CDR3 protein. The data hold about 580,000 distinct CDR3 sequences, with less than 15% observed a single time. This clonotype was counted between two and nine times. The V call is TRBV6-2 or TRBV6-3, the J call TRBJ1-5; tentative D call: TRBD1 (5 bases). The sample was PBMCs from blood, taken about 13 days after vaccination. This clonotype originated in a man in his fifties or sixties who received an inactivated influenza vaccine. The chain's CDR3 is CASRPDKDQPQHF. The DNA for the CDR3 is TGTGCCAGCAGACCGGACAAGGACCAGCCCCAGCATTTT.